This T cell receptor beta chain was recorded in a study of blood T cell repertoires in COVID-19. The overall study: Sample material is recorded as cDNA or gDNA derived from T cells, B-cell-depleted T cells, or PBMCs.

Germline V gene data show CDR1 as SGHRS and CDR2 as YFSETQ. The CDR3 sequence is 19 residues long. V lost 2 bases to trimming and J lost 7 bases; unmatched junction nucleotides: 15. Assay: immunoSEQ multiplex PCR; the TCRdb copy retains only in-frame clones and omits some. The sample consists of about 480,000 clones, roughly 89% of them appearing once. Enrolment of Seattle patients took place during active infection, and they were followed longitudinally. The sample consisted of peripheral blood. The chain links TRBV5-1 to TRBJ2-3; 14 bases line up with TRBD2. This sequence originates from a man younger than 35 with COVID-19, enrolled during active disease. This chain's CDR3 is CASSLRQATSGGDRYTQYF. As DNA, the CDR3 is TGCGCCAGCAGCTTACGACAGGCGACTAGCGGGGGGGACCGGTATACGCAGTATTTT.